Listed below are T cell receptor beta chains from one sample, sequenced in a study of T cell clones after liver transplantation. Sequenced by immunoSEQ multiplex PCR; TCRdb stores in-frame clones only, minus some. This table has roughly 100,000 clones, around 84% appearing once. The sequencing used CD4+ T cells from blood, collected approximately 50 months after liver transplant. All receptors come from a human patient who received a liver transplant. The graft donor may be the source of some T cells. Each CDR3 is given with its conserved first and last residue.

TRBJ2-3	TRBV2	CASMGGGTDTQYF
TRBJ1-4	TRBV9	CASSVEQGLATNEKLFF
TRBJ1-2	TRBV7-9	CASSSTGLDGYTF
TRBJ2-2	TRBV27	CASSLDERTGELFF
TRBJ1-2	TRBV7-9	CASSSRQGEGYTF
TRBJ2-3	TRBV4-2	CASSQVAGGGTDTQYF
TRBJ2-5	TRBV2	CASSAVETQYF
TRBJ1-1	TRBV2	CASSGIRGDTEAFF
TRBJ2-1	TRBV7-2	CASSSRPGEGEQFF
TRBJ2-7	TRBV12-5	CASGLRQVHEQYF
TRBJ1-1	TRBV11-3	CASSANHHRREAFF
TRBJ2-5	TRBV19	CASRASGIWTQYF
TRBJ1-5	TRBV25-1	CASSGGGASPQHF
TRBJ2-1	TRBV19	CASSIREGRNEQFF
TRBJ1-1	TRBV29-1	CSAGQSGGEAFF
TRBJ2-1	TRBV25-1	CASLVDSYNEQFF
TRBJ1-2	TRBV7-8	CASSSGGAGENYGYTF
TRBJ2-1	TRBV5-6	CASSLVVGEQFF
TRBJ2-1	TRBV2	CAITAGGFYNEQFF
TRBJ2-7	TRBV5-6	CASSLVGTGRAAYEQYF
TRBJ2-7	TRBV5-1	CASSPGWGKGDYEQYF
TRBJ1-1	TRBV29-1	CSVVGGRGDTEAFF
TRBJ1-5	TRBV5-4	CASSLGTGSFQPQHF
TRBJ1-5	TRBV7-9	CASSSLQGSNQPQHF
TRBJ1-5	TRBV18	CASSPQGGSNQPQHF
TRBJ1-1	TRBV14	CASSLIGSRAEAFF
TRBJ2-7	TRBV25-1	CASSDHQGGFSEQYF